This T cell receptor beta chain was identified in a study of cytomegalovirus exposure and HLA in healthy donors. Study observations and caveats: As immune exposure information, only CMV serostatus was available. It was 150 to 200 TCR beta chains that were listed as cytomegalovirus-associated.

The study ran its PCR with 60 Vbeta and 13 Jbeta primers. The table came from immunoSEQ multiplex PCR; TCRdb's copy has only in-frame clones and leaves some out. The top ten clones hold 3.9% of a sample with about 120,000 clones, about four fifths of them seen once. A word on this clone: The antigen remains unidentified.

CDR1 and CDR2 (germline): LNHNV, YYDKDF (reference sequence). After removal of 2 bases from V and 3 bases from J, the junction contained 3 bases not matched to a gene. The CDR3 has 17 amino acids. The sample was PBMCs. The TCR originated in a woman aged 25 to 45 in good health and CMV-seronegative. This chain uses TRBV15 with TRBJ2-1, with 14 bases that match TRBD2. CDR3 sequence: CATSRPGTSGSYNEQFF. In DNA form, the CDR3 reads TGTGCCACCAGCAGACCAGGGACTAGCGGGAGCTACAATGAGCAGTTCTTC.